The 19 T cell receptor beta chains below come from one sample, sequenced in a study of T cell responses to AZD1222 COVID-19 vaccine. TCRdb keeps only in-frame clones here, not all; method: immunoSEQ multiplex PCR. The table records approximately 130,000 clones, roughly nine tenths of them present only once. The sequencing here drew on peripheral blood, taken 28 days after the second AZD1222 dose. Source of these receptors: an adult who received the AZD1222 COVID-19 vaccine.

The chain links TRBV14 to TRBJ1-6, with D uncertain. The CDR3 sequence is 13 residues long. Germline V gene lookup returns CDR1 SGHDN and CDR2 FVKESK. Trimming took 10 bases from V and 4 from J, leaving 11 bases between them. The CDR3 DNA sequence: TGTGCCACCCAGGCAGCGTATAATTCACCCCTCCACTTT. Its protein product is CATQAAYNSPLHF.

The chain combines TRBV4-1 with TRBJ1-2; TRBD1 agrees at 7 bases. CDR3 length: 17 amino acids. Germline trimming cut 2 bases from V and 3 bases from J; bases unmatched to any gene: 12. The germline gives CDR1 MGHRA, CDR2 YSYEKL. CDR3 sequence reads: CASSQSRFRGKDYGYTF. For the CDR3, the DNA is TGCGCCAGCAGCCAATCTCGATTCAGGGGGAAGGACTATGGCTACACCTTC.

The chain couples TRBV2 to TRBJ1-2, with D possibly matching TRBD1 (5 bases). CDR1 SNHLY and CDR2 FYNNEI come from the germline V gene. The CDR3 runs 14 residues. V lost 0 bases and J lost 8, with 13 bases in between. CDR3 sequence (DNA): TGTGCCAGCAGTGAAGCGGGGGGAGGGGACGGCTACACCTTC. Its translation: CASSEAGGGDGYTF.

This clone was observed a few times. The chain uses TRBV7-8 and TRBJ2-5, with D perhaps TRBD1 or TRBD2 (5 bases each). This CDR3 is built from 13 residues. CDR1 and CDR2 from the germline V gene are SGHVS and FQNEAQ. Trimming shortened V by 2 bases and J by 7 bases, and 11 bases separated the two germline ends. The CDR3 coding sequence is TGTGCCAGCAGCTTACAACAGGAGGTGACCCAGTACTTC. Translating it yields CASSLQQEVTQYF.

The chain is built from TRBV7-2 and TRBJ2-7; possibly TRBD2 for D (6 bases). Germline V CDR1 and CDR2: SGHTA, FQGNSA. The CDR3 loop spans 13 amino acids. V was trimmed by 5 bases and J by 8 bases, leaving 16 bases between them. The CDR3 DNA reads TGTGCCAGCAGCGCGGGACTCCGGCGACAGCAGTACTTC. It is translated as CASSAGLRRQQYF.

The rearrangement links TRBV5-6 to TRBJ1-6; D is perhaps TRBD1 (6 bases). CDR1 is SGHDT and CDR2 is YYEEEE in the germline V gene. Trimming pared 4 bases from V and 0 bases from J, leaving 8 bases between. This CDR3 spans 15 amino acids. CDR3 DNA: TGTGCCAGCAGCGGCAGGGGCTCCTATAATTCACCCCTCCACTTT. It yields the protein CASSGRGSYNSPLHF.

V is TRBV6-1 and J is TRBJ1-6, with TRBD1 as a possible D gene (5 bases). This CDR3 is 17 amino acids long. Trimming removed 2 bases at V and 9 bases at J, with 20 bases between. The V gene's germline CDR1 is MNHNS and CDR2 SASEGT. The CDR3 protein is CASSEQPEGNRGSPLHF. The CDR3 coding sequence is TGTGCCAGCAGTGAACAGCCTGAGGGGAACCGGGGTTCACCCCTCCACTTT.

The genes are TRBV7-9 and TRBJ2-1; 8 nucleotides line up with TRBD1. Germline CDR1 and CDR2: SEHNR and FQNEAQ (reference sequence). The CDR3 sequence is 15 residues long. V lost 1 base, J lost 6 bases, and 5 bases stayed unmatched. The CDR3 reads CASSLVRGRINEQFF. The CDR3 coding sequence is TGTGCCAGCAGCTTAGTCAGGGGGCGCATCAATGAGCAGTTCTTC.

The chain links TRBV25-1 to TRBJ1-1; D is ambiguous. CDR1 and CDR2 from the germline V gene are MGHDK and SYGVNS. The V end was cut by 2 bases, the J end by 1 base, with 8 bases between. The CDR3 runs 14 residues. CDR3 region: CASSENGENTEAFF. In DNA, the CDR3 is TGTGCCAGCAGTGAAAACGGCGAGAACACTGAAGCTTTCTTT.

This rearrangement joins TRBV27 to TRBJ2-1, with no clear D. V was trimmed by 5 bases and J by 2 bases, leaving 7 bases between them. Germline V gene sequence: CDR1 MNHEY, CDR2 SMNVEV (reference sequence). The CDR3 totals 13 residues. The CDR3 DNA reads as TGTGCCAGCAGTCCCACCCCCTACAATGAGCAGTTCTTC. Translation: CASSPTPYNEQFF.

The chain employs TRBV27 and TRBJ1-5; D is ambiguous. Trimming took off 5 bases at V and 6 bases at J, with 14 bases between the two ends. The CDR3 covers 14 residues. Germline assignment: CDR1 MNHEY and CDR2 SMNVEV (reference sequence). CDR3 residues: CASSDLGPTQPQHF. The CDR3 bases are TGTGCCAGCAGTGACCTCGGGCCGACTCAGCCCCAGCATTTT.

V gene TRBV5-1 combines with J gene TRBJ1-5; TRBD1 aligns across 7 bases. The CDR3 runs to 14 residues. V was pared by 4 bases and J by 7 bases, with 8 bases of the junction left unmatched. Per the germline V gene, CDR1 is SGHRS and CDR2 is YFSETQ. The CDR3 sequence: CASSPGQEGQPQHF. CDR3 in DNA: TGCGCCAGCAGCCCCGGACAGGAGGGCCAGCCCCAGCATTTT.

This chain uses TRBV3-1 (or the pseudogene TRBV3-2) with TRBJ1-5; 10 nucleotides match TRBD1. This CDR3 is built from 15 residues. From germline, CDR1 is LGHDT and CDR2 YNNKEL (reference sequence). With 3 bases clipped from V and 4 bases from J, the junction kept 3 bases outside the gene matches. The CDR3 is CASSHSGQGNQPQHF. The CDR3 DNA reads as TGTGCCAGCAGCCATTCGGGACAGGGGAATCAGCCCCAGCATTTT.

This chain uses TRBV2 with TRBJ2-1; 7 nucleotides line up with TRBD1. The V gene end was trimmed by 7 bases and the J gene end by 4 bases; junction bases not matched to a gene: 10. This CDR3 has 15 amino acids. Germline V lookup: CDR1 SNHLY, CDR2 FYNNEI. The CDR3 spells CASNPQGRAYNEQFF. Here the CDR3 DNA reads TGTGCCAGCAACCCACAGGGGCGGGCTTACAATGAGCAGTTCTTC.

The CDR3 sequence is CASSLPRGIAYEQYF. The CDR3 DNA follows: TGTGCCAGCAGCTTGCCCAGGGGGATAGCCTACGAGCAGTACTTC. The chain has TRBV5-4 and TRBJ2-7; 7 bases are shared with TRBD1. J gave up 2 bases and V 1 base, and 6 bases lay outside the gene matches. Germline values: CDR1 SGHNT, CDR2 YYREEE (reference sequence). The CDR3 sequence is 15 residues long.

The chain recombines TRBV5-1 with TRBJ1-1, with D hard to call. The CDR3 is 14 amino acids. Germline CDR1 reads SGHRS; CDR2 reads YFSETQ. V lost 4 bases and J lost 1, with 11 bases in between. The CDR3 sequence is CASSREGQNTEAFF. As DNA, the CDR3 is TGCGCCAGCAGCAGAGAGGGCCAGAACACTGAAGCTTTCTTT.

The chain uses TRBV7-2 and TRBJ1-5; no reliable D call. The V and J ends lost 4 bases and 11 bases respectively, with 12 bases between them. This CDR3 has 12 amino acids. Germline V lookup: CDR1 SGHTA, CDR2 FQGNSA. CDR3 amino acids: CASSYDQEAQHF. In DNA, the CDR3 is TGTGCCAGCAGCTATGATCAGGAAGCCCAGCATTTT.

V usage is TRBV2 and J usage is TRBJ1-5, with D uncertain. Germline loops: CDR1 SNHLY, CDR2 FYNNEI. V lost 6 bases and J 6 bases, leaving 12 bases between the germline ends. This CDR3 is 13 amino acids long. The CDR3 sequence is CASSGQEVQPQHF. CDR3 sequence (DNA): TGTGCCAGCAGCGGCCAGGAGGTTCAGCCCCAGCATTTT.

The V and J genes are TRBV6-2 or TRBV6-3 and TRBJ2-4, with no clear D. CDR1 is MNHEY and CDR2 is SVGEGT in the germline V gene. The V end was cut by 5 bases, the J end by 0 bases, with 14 bases between. CDR3 length: 16 amino acids. CDR3 bases: TGTGCCAGCAGTACCGATGACCCCTTAGCCAAAAACATTCAGTACTTC. Amino acids: CASSTDDPLAKNIQYF.